This is a list of T cell receptor beta chains from one sample in a study of OX40 agonist ivuxolimab in advanced cancers. TCRdb keeps only in-frame clones here, not all; method: immunoSEQ multiplex PCR. This sample has just under 65,000 clones, with more than 80% found just once. Material: CD4+ or CD8+ T cells sorted from blood, obtained in a trial of the OX40 agonist ivuxolimab. The receptors stem from an adult with an advanced solid tumor such as melanoma, head and neck, liver or kidney cancer. Both conserved end residues are part of each CDR3.

CDR3 length: 12
V gene: TRBV28
CDR3 protein: CASSLDRGGAFF

CDR3 length: 14
V gene: TRBV28
CDR3 protein: CASSETSGRAQEFF

CDR3 length: 13
V gene: TRBV18
CDR3 protein: CASSPASRYEQYF

CDR3 length: 15
V gene: TRBV5-6
CDR3 protein: CASSSRGLGTDTQYF

CDR3 length: 11
V gene: TRBV27
CDR3 protein: CASSLGDTQYF

CDR3 length: 16
V gene: TRBV7-8
CDR3 protein: CASSLQTTGSNTEAFF

CDR3 length: 17
V gene: TRBV5-7
CDR3 protein: CASSSGSGTSNTGELFF

CDR3 length: 15
V gene: TRBV5-1
CDR3 protein: CASSQQGPTNEKLFF

CDR3 length: 14
V gene: TRBV7-3
CDR3 protein: CASSSGTSADTQYF

CDR3 length: 13
V gene: TRBV7-8
CDR3 protein: CASSLDGPRGYTF

CDR3 length: 14
V gene: TRBV29-1
CDR3 protein: CSVRTGAMNTEAFF

CDR3 length: 14
V gene: TRBV29-1
CDR3 protein: CSVDPSGSSYEQYF

CDR3 length: 14
V gene: TRBV18
CDR3 protein: CASSPWDRPYEQYF

CDR3 length: 14
V gene: TRBV19
CDR3 protein: CASSPPGPYSPLHF

CDR3 length: 14
V gene: TRBV6-4
CDR3 protein: CASSEGVFGSPLHF

CDR3 length: 15
V gene: TRBV6-5
CDR3 protein: CASSYSGYSNQPQHF

CDR3 length: 13
V gene: TRBV29-1
CDR3 protein: CSVGRRMDTEAFF

CDR3 length: 12
V gene: TRBV19
CDR3 protein: CASSILGRPQHF

CDR3 length: 16
V gene: TRBV9
CDR3 protein: CASSVEDYSAPYEQYF

CDR3 length: 14
V gene: TRBV19
CDR3 protein: CASSMYQTQETQYF

CDR3 length: 13
V gene: TRBV30
CDR3 protein: CAWSVLIQETQYF

CDR3 length: 15
V gene: TRBV11-2
CDR3 protein: CASSLLLQGRHGYTF

CDR3 length: 15
V gene: TRBV28
CDR3 protein: CASSFLRVLRQPQHF

CDR3 length: 12
V gene: TRBV19
CDR3 protein: CATGLKADTQYF

CDR3 length: 14
V gene: TRBV6-1
CDR3 protein: CATRLAGPSYEQYF

CDR3 length: 14
V gene: TRBV5-1
CDR3 protein: CASSHLSSYNEQFF

CDR3 length: 15
V gene: TRBV2
CDR3 protein: CASSEGGARNQPQHF

CDR3 length: 13
V gene: TRBV19
CDR3 protein: CASEISGANVLTF

CDR3 length: 15
V gene: TRBV29-1
CDR3 protein: CSVVLAGTSTDTQYF

CDR3 length: 15
V gene: TRBV5-1
CDR3 protein: CASSLVGQGTGELFF

CDR3 length: 14
V gene: TRBV9
CDR3 protein: CASSAGTRSYEQYF

CDR3 length: 12
V gene: TRBV2
CDR3 protein: CASRKGTIEAFF

CDR3 length: 15
V gene: TRBV7-2
CDR3 protein: CASSPQGTNTGELFF

CDR3 length: 11
V gene: TRBV6-5
CDR3 protein: CASSFYNEQFF

CDR3 length: 14
V gene: TRBV5-1
CDR3 protein: CASSLGQGTNEQYF

CDR3 length: 14
V gene: TRBV11-3
CDR3 protein: CASSLGGRDYEQYF

CDR3 length: 13
V gene: TRBV5-1
CDR3 protein: CASSWDNSYEQYF

CDR3 length: 14
V gene: TRBV28
CDR3 protein: CASGDSGSKYEQYF

CDR3 length: 14
V gene: TRBV15
CDR3 protein: CATSRDGREETQYF

CDR3 length: 17
V gene: TRBV10-3
CDR3 protein: CAIRDLGQGKNTGELFF

CDR3 length: 16
V gene: TRBV7-2
CDR3 protein: CASSLSGQHSGNTIYF

CDR3 length: 15
V gene: TRBV18
CDR3 protein: CASSPLADLGETQYF

CDR3 length: 14
V gene: TRBV9
CDR3 protein: CASSVTSTTDTQYF

CDR3 length: 16
V gene: TRBV29-1
CDR3 protein: CSVEEETGWNTGELFF

CDR3 length: 15
V gene: TRBV6-6
CDR3 protein: CASRPTSGSVYEQYF

CDR3 length: 14
V gene: TRBV28
CDR3 protein: CASSRGDMITEAFF

CDR3 length: 14
V gene: TRBV18
CDR3 protein: CASSGGQGMQPQHF

CDR3 length: 13
V gene: TRBV29-1
CDR3 protein: CSVHGTGTYEQYF

CDR3 length: 13
V gene: TRBV15
CDR3 protein: CATSRTENTEAFF

CDR3 length: 16
V gene: TRBV5-1
CDR3 protein: CASSAGLAGGQETQYF

CDR3 length: 17
V gene: TRBV7-2
CDR3 protein: CASSSTALAGITGELFF

CDR3 length: 15
V gene: TRBV6-1
CDR3 protein: CASSEIATTNEKLFF

CDR3 length: 14
V gene: TRBV11-1
CDR3 protein: CASSLGAGVDTQYF